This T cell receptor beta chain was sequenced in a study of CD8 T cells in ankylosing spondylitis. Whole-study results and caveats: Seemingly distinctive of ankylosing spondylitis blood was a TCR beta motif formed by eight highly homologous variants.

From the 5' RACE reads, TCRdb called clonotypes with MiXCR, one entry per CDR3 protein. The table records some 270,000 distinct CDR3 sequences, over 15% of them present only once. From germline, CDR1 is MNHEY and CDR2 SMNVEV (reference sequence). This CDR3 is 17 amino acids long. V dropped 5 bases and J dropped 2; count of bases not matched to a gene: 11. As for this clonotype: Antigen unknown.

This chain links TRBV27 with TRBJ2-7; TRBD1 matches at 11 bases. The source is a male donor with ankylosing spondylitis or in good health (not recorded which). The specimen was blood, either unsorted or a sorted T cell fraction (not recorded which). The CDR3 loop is CASSRIGMGQGAYEQYF. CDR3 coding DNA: TGTGCCAGCAGTAGGATCGGAATGGGACAGGGGGCCTACGAGCAGTACTTC.